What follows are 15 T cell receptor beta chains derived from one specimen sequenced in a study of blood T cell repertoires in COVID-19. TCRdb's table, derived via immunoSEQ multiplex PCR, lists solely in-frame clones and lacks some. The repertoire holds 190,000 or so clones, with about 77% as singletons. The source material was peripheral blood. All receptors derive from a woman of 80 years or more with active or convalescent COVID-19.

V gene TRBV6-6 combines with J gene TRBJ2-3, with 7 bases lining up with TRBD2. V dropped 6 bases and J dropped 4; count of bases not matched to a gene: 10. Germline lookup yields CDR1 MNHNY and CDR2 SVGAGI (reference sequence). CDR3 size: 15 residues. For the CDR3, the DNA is TGTGCCAGCAGACCGCGGGGGATCGGGGCAGATACGCAGTATTTT. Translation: CASRPRGIGADTQYF.

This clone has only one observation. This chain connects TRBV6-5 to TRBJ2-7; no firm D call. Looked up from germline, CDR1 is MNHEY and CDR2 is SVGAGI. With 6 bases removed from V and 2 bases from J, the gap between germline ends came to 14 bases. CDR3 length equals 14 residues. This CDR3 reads CASSEAVAAYEQYF. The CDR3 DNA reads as TGTGCCAGCAGCGAGGCCGTGGCAGCCTACGAGCAGTACTTC.

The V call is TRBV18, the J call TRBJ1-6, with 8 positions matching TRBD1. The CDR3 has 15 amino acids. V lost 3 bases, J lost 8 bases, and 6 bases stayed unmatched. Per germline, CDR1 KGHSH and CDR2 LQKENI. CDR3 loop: CASSPSGGADSPLHF. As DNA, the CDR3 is TGTGCCAGCTCACCGTCAGGGGGCGCGGATTCACCCCTCCACTTT.

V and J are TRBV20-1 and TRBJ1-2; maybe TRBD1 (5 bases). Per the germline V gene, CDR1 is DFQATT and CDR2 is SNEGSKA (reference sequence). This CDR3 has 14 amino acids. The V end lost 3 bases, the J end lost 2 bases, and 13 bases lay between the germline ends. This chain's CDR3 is CSASMGGENYGYTF. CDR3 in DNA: TGCAGTGCTAGTATGGGGGGGGAAAACTATGGCTACACCTTC.

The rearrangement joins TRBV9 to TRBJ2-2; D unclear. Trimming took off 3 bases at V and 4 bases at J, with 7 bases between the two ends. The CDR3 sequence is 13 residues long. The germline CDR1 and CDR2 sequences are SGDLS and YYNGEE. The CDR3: CASSAGGTGELFF. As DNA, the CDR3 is TGTGCCAGCAGCGCCGGTGGCACCGGGGAGCTGTTTTTT.

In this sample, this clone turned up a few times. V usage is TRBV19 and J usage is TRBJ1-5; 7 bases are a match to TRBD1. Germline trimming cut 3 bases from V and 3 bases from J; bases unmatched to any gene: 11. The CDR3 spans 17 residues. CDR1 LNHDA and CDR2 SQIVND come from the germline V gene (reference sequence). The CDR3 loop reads CASSMAFGQALNQPQHF. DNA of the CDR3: TGTGCCAGTAGTATGGCCTTTGGACAGGCTCTCAATCAGCCCCAGCATTTT.

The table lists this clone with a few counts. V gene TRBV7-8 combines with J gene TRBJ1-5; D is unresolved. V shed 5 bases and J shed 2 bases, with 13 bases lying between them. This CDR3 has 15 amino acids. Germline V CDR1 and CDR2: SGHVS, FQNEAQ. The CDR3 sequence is CASSRTSRGNQPQHF. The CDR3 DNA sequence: TGTGCCAGCAGCCGGACCTCGAGGGGCAATCAGCCCCAGCATTTT. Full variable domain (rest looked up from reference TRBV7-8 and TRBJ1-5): GAGVSQSPRYKVAKRGQDVALRCDPISGHVSLFWYQQALGQGPEFLTYFQNEAQLDKSGLPSDRFFAERPEGSVSTLKIQRTQQEDSAVYLCASSRTSRGNQPQHFGDGTRLSIL.

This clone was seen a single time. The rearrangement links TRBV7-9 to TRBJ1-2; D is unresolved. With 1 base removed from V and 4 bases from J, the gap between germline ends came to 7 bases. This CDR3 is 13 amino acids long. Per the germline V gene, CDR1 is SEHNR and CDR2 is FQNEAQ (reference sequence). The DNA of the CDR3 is TGTGCCAGCAGCTTAGTACAGCTCTATGGCTACACCTTC. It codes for CASSLVQLYGYTF.

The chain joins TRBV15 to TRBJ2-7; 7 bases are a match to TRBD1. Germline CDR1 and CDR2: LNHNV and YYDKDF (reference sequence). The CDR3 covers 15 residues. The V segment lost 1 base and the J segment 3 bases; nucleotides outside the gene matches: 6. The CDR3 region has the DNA TGTGCCACCAGCAGAGGAGGGACAGCAGGCTACGAGCAGTACTTC. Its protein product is CATSRGGTAGYEQYF.

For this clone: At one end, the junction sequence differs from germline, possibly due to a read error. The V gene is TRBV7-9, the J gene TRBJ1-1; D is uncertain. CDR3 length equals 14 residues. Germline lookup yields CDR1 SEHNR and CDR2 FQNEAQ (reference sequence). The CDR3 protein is CASSSPQTRGETFF. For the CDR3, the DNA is TGTGCCAGCAGCTCACCCCAGACCAGAGGTGAAACTTTCTTT.

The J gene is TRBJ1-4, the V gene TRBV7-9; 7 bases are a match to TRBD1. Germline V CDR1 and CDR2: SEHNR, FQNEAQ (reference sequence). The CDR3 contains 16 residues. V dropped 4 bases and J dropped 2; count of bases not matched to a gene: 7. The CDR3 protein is CASSYQGVRTNEKLFF. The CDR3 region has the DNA TGTGCCAGCAGCTATCAGGGGGTACGGACTAATGAAAAACTGTTTTTT.

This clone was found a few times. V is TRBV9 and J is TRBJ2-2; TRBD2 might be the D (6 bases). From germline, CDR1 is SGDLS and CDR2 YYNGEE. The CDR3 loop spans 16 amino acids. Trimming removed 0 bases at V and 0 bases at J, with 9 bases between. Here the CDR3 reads CASSVAGGTNTGELFF. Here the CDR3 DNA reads TGTGCCAGCAGCGTAGCGGGCGGGACGAACACCGGGGAGCTGTTTTTT.

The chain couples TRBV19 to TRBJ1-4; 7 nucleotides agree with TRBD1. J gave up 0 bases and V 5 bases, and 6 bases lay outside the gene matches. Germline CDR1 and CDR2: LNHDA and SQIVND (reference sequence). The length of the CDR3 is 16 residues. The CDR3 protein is CASSQGDFSTNEKLFF. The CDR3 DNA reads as TGTGCCAGTAGTCAGGGGGATTTCTCAACTAATGAAAAACTGTTTTTT.

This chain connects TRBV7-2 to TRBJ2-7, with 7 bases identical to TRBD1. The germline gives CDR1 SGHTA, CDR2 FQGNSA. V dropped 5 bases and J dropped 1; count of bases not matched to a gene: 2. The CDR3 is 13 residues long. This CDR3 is CASSQDRSYEQYF. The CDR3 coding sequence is TGTGCCAGCAGCCAGGACAGGTCCTACGAGCAGTACTTC.

CDR3 protein: CASGMGLGNSPLHF. CDR3 DNA sequence: TGTGCCAGCGGGATGGGACTGGGGAACTCACCCCTCCACTTT. The chain uses TRBV28 and TRBJ1-6, with D perhaps matching TRBD1 (5 bases). The germline V gene has CDR1 MDHEN and CDR2 SYDVKM. The germline V and J ends were trimmed by 8 bases and 10 bases, with 18 bases remaining between them. This CDR3 is built from 14 residues.